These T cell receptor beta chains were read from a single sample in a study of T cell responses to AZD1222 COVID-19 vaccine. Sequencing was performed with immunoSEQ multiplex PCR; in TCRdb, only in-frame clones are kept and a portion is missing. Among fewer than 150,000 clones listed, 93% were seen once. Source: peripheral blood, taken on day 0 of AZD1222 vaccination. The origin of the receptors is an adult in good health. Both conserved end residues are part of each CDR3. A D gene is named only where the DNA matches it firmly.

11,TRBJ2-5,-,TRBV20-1,CSARVRETQYF
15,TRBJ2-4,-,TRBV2,CASDGNRVIKNIQYF
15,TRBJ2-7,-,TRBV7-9,CASSVPPGQHYEQYF
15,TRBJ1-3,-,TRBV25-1,CASTPTGYSGNTIYF
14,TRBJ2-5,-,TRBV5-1,CASSVPLLLETQYF
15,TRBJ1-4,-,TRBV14,CASSYHGTTNEKLFF
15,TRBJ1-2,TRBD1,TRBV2,CASADRGSANYGYTF
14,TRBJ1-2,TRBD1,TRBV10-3,CAISGGTGEGGYTF
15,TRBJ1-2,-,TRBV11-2,CASSLPTASFYGYTF
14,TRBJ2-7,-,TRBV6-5,CASSYSDSSYEQYF
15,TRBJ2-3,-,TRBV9,CASSVAGPPTDTQYF
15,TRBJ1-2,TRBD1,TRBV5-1,CASSWGTGGVYGYTF
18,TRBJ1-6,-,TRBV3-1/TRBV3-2,CASSQWALSSSYNSPLHF
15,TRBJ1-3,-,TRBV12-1,CASSFISRDGNTIYF
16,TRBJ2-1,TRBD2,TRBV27,CASSLWGGATYNEQFF
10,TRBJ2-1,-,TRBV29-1,CSVHQVGQFF
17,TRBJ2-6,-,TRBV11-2,CASSLNRMSSGANVLTF
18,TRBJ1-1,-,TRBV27,CASSLGRGANPMNTEAFF
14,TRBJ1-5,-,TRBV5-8,CASSLRPGIQPQHF
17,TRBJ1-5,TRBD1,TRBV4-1,CASSQGYRGLSVQPQHF
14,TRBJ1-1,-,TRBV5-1,CASSSGQGFTEAFF
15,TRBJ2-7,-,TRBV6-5,CASSYSWQESYEQYF
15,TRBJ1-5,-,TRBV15,CATSRGGGSNQPQHF
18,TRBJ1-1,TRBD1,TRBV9,CASSPFWGTEVLDTEAFF
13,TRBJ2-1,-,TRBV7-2,CASSYSEPNEQFF
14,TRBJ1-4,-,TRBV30,CASPGRDPNEKLFF
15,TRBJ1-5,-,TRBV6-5,CASSYSADHRQPQHF
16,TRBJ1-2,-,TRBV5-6,CASSADYRAATGGYTF
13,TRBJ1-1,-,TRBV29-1,CSVEGPRNTEAFF
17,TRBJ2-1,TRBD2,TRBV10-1,CASSDTGGLAASNEQFF
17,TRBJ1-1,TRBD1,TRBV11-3,CASQKRAGGVTVTEAFF
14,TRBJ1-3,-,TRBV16,CASSQSLSGNTIYF
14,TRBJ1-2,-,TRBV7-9,CASSLLSVLDGYTF
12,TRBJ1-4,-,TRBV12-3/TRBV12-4,CASASTNEKLFF
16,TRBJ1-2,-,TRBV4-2,CASSQDHAGTDYGYTF
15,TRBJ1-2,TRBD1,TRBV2,CASSEFQGGSYGYTF
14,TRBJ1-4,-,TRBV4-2,CASSQEEGREKLFF
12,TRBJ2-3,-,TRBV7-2,CASRRVADTQYF
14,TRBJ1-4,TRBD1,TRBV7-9,CASSWGQGVEKLFF
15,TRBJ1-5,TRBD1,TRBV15,CATSRVKTGDQPQHF
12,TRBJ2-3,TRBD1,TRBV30,CAWSPQGDTQYF
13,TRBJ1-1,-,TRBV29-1,CSVSLTGYTEAFF
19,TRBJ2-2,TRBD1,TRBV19,CASSSLPTSGTGSTGELFF
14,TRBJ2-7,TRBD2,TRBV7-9,CASSLGGGSYEQYF